The 21 T cell receptor beta chains given below trace back to one sample, sequenced in a study of T cell responses to AZD1222 COVID-19 vaccine. Method: immunoSEQ multiplex PCR; TCRdb's copy keeps in-frame clones and lacks some. The sample contains more than 60,000 clones, 65% to 90% of which appear only once. The specimen comprised peripheral blood, sampled on day 0 of AZD1222 vaccination. These TCRs come from an adult in good health.

This chain connects TRBV28 to TRBJ1-4; D is possibly TRBD1 (6 bases). The length of the CDR3 is 15 residues. V was trimmed by 3 bases and J by 2 bases, leaving 10 bases between them. Looked up from germline, CDR1 is MDHEN and CDR2 is SYDVKM. CDR3 sequence (DNA): TGTGCCAGCAGTTTTCTTGGGGGCACTAATGAAAAACTGTTTTTT. This translates into CASSFLGGTNEKLFF.

With regard to this clone: Distinct nucleotide sequences in the sample also encode this CDR3. The chain couples TRBV19 to TRBJ2-1, with D tentatively TRBD2 (6 bases). The CDR3 is made up of 14 amino acids. The V gene's germline CDR1 is LNHDA and CDR2 SQIVND (reference sequence). Trimming took off 5 bases at V and 3 bases at J, with 11 bases between the two ends. This CDR3 reads CASSPGGDYNEQFF. The DNA for the CDR3 is TGTGCCAGTAGTCCCGGCGGGGACTACAATGAGCAGTTCTTC.

V is TRBV28 and J is TRBJ1-1; D is perhaps TRBD1 (6 bases). V lost 2 bases and J 4 bases, leaving 11 bases between the germline ends. The germline CDR1 and CDR2 sequences are MDHEN and SYDVKM. The CDR3 has 14 amino acids. CDR3 nucleotide sequence: TGTGCCAGCAGTTTAGTACAGGGTCGCACTGAAGCTTTCTTT. Protein product: CASSLVQGRTEAFF.

V gene TRBV12-5 combines with J gene TRBJ1-5, with a tentative D call TRBD1 (6 bases). The CDR3 is 15 residues long. The germline V and J ends were trimmed by 7 bases and 5 bases, with 18 bases remaining between them. Per germline, CDR1 LGHNT and CDR2 FRNRAP. The CDR3 loop is CASASQGLSDQPQHF. The CDR3 DNA sequence: TGTGCTAGTGCCTCTCAGGGGCTGTCAGATCAGCCCCAGCATTTT.

V and J are TRBV19 and TRBJ2-2; D is perhaps TRBD1 (6 bases). Germline V gene lookup returns CDR1 LNHDA and CDR2 SQIVND (reference sequence). Trimming took 0 bases from V and 5 from J, leaving 13 bases between them. The CDR3 contains 16 residues. DNA for the CDR3: TGTGCCAGTAGTATAGATCTGACAGGTAGAACCGGGGAGCTGTTTTTT. Translated: CASSIDLTGRTGELFF.

The gene calls are TRBV20-1 and TRBJ1-2; D uncertain. This CDR3 comprises 12 residues. CDR1 and CDR2 from the germline V gene are DFQATT and SNEGSKA (reference sequence). Trimming took 3 bases from V and 3 from J, leaving 8 bases between them. CDR3 residues: CSASPLDYGYTF. The CDR3 bases are TGCAGTGCTAGTCCGTTGGACTATGGCTACACCTTC.

The genes are TRBV7-9 and TRBJ1-1; the D is unclear. V lost 2 bases, J lost 4 bases, and 5 bases lay in between. CDR1 is SEHNR, CDR2 FQNEAQ, per germline (reference sequence). This CDR3 spans 12 amino acids. CDR3 protein: CASSLFSTEAFF. CDR3 DNA sequence: TGTGCCAGCAGCTTATTTAGCACTGAAGCTTTCTTT.

The chain joins TRBV7-2 to TRBJ2-3, with 7 bases aligning to TRBD1. With 4 bases clipped from V and 3 bases from J, the junction kept 1 base outside the gene matches. Germline V gene sequence: CDR1 SGHTA, CDR2 FQGNSA. CDR3 length equals 13 residues. The DNA for the CDR3 is TGTGCCAGCAGCTCGGGACAGACAGATACGCAGTATTTT. The encoded protein is CASSSGQTDTQYF.

The chain combines TRBV28 with TRBJ1-2; TRBD1 matches 7 bases. With V trimmed by 6 bases and J by 5 bases, 12 bases remained unmatched. The CDR3 has 15 amino acids. Germline CDR1 and CDR2: MDHEN and SYDVKM. The CDR3 sequence is CASSSGTENFYGYTF. The CDR3 nucleotides are TGTGCCAGCAGCTCCGGGACAGAGAATTTTTATGGCTACACCTTC.

The V call is TRBV18, the J call TRBJ2-7, with no clear D. The CDR3 extends over 13 amino acids. Germline CDR1 and CDR2: KGHSH and LQKENI. V was cut by 2 bases and J by 5 bases, with 10 bases left in between. The CDR3 sequence is CASSPIYGDEQYV. Here the CDR3 DNA reads TGTGCCAGCTCACCAATCTATGGGGACGAGCAGTACGTC.

CDR3 nucleotides: TGTGCCAGTAGTATAGGGTTCAGGGTAAAAAGGCAGCCCCAGCATTTT. Translating it yields CASSIGFRVKRQPQHF. The chain uses TRBV19 and TRBJ1-5, with D possibly being TRBD1 (5 bases). The CDR3 has 16 residues. V lost 1 base and J lost 7, with 17 bases in between. Germline V gene lookup returns CDR1 LNHDA and CDR2 SQIVND (reference sequence).

The chain links TRBV20-1 to TRBJ2-7, with D possibly being TRBD1 (5 bases). Per germline, CDR1 DFQATT and CDR2 SNEGSKA (reference sequence). V was pared by 5 bases and J by 5 bases, with 10 bases between. This CDR3 has 11 residues. CDR3 region: CSAAKGDEQYF. DNA of the CDR3: TGCAGTGCTGCAAAAGGGGACGAGCAGTACTTC.

J is TRBJ2-1 and V is TRBV6-2 or TRBV6-3, with 16 nucleotides matching TRBD2. The CDR3 covers 18 residues. In germline, CDR1 is MNHEY, CDR2 SVGEGT. V was pared by 6 bases and J by 1 base, with 6 bases of the junction left unmatched. The CDR3 nucleotides are TGTGCCAGCAGCCCGGGACTAGCGGGAGGGTATTCCTACAATGAGCAGTTCTTC. Translating gives CASSPGLAGGYSYNEQFF.

The CDR3 spells CAAKAESHYNEQFF. In DNA form, the CDR3 reads TGTGCCGCCAAAGCGGAGAGCCACTACAATGAGCAGTTCTTC. The rearrangement joins TRBV25-1 to TRBJ2-1; D is possibly TRBD2 (5 bases). Trimming cost V 11 bases and J 3 bases, with 17 bases left between them. This CDR3 spans 14 amino acids. Germline CDR1 reads MGHDK; CDR2 reads SYGVNS.

This chain uses TRBV2 with TRBJ2-5; TRBD2 matches at 8 bases. The CDR3 covers 14 residues. Per the germline V gene, CDR1 is SNHLY and CDR2 is FYNNEI. Trimming removed 3 bases from V and 6 bases from J; junction bases left unmatched: 6. The CDR3 loop reads CASSDVAGRQTQYF. CDR3 DNA sequence: TGTGCCAGCAGTGACGTAGCGGGACGGCAGACCCAGTACTTC.

The V call is TRBV7-2, the J call TRBJ1-1; D might be TRBD1 (5 bases). The CDR3 extends over 13 amino acids. Germline V gene data show CDR1 as SGHTA and CDR2 as FQGNSA. V gave up 7 bases and J gave up 3 bases, with 12 bases separating them. CDR3: CASTRRGDTEAFF. CDR3 nucleotide sequence: TGTGCCAGCACCCGACGGGGGGACACTGAAGCTTTCTTT. Full variable domain (rest looked up from reference TRBV7-2 and TRBJ1-1): GAGVSQSPSNKVTEKGKDVELRCDPISGHTALYWYRQSLGQGLEFLIYFQGNSAPDKSGLPSDRFSAERTGGSVSTLTIQRTQQEDSAVYLCASTRRGDTEAFFGQGTRLTVV.

This chain uses TRBV9 with TRBJ1-4; 7 bases are shared with TRBD1. J gave up 5 bases and V 0 bases, and 7 bases lay outside the gene matches. The CDR3 has 16 residues. CDR1 and CDR2 (germline): SGDLS, YYNGEE. The CDR3 sequence: CASSVGWRGPNEKLFF. CDR3 coding DNA: TGTGCCAGCAGCGTAGGATGGAGGGGGCCAAATGAAAAACTGTTTTTT.

The rearrangement links TRBV6-2 or TRBV6-3 to TRBJ1-2; D remains unclear. V was cut by 2 bases and J by 4 bases, with 11 bases left in between. Germline loops: CDR1 MNHEY, CDR2 SVGEGT. The CDR3 runs to 14 residues. The CDR3 is CASSYRDTGYGYTF. CDR3 bases: TGTGCCAGCAGTTACCGGGATACGGGCTATGGCTACACCTTC.

The chain recombines TRBV4-2 with TRBJ1-5; no firm D call. The V gene lost 4 bases and the J gene lost 2 bases, with 12 bases spanning the gap. Germline CDR1 reads LGHNA; CDR2 reads YNFKEQ. CDR3 size: 15 residues. The CDR3 protein is CASSLSWQGNQPQHF. The CDR3 DNA reads as TGTGCCAGCAGCCTTAGCTGGCAGGGCAATCAGCCCCAGCATTTT.

The CDR3 DNA reads as TGTGCCAGTAGTGTGGGGAACGAGCAGTACTTC. Its translation is CASSVGNEQYF. V is TRBV19 and J is TRBJ2-7, with D uncertain. The CDR3 runs to 11 residues. V shed 5 bases and J shed 5 bases, with 7 bases lying between them. CDR1 and CDR2 from the germline V gene are LNHDA and SQIVND (reference sequence).

This clone has more than one count but fewer than ten. The chain is built from TRBV9 and TRBJ2-3, with TRBD2 matching 11 bases. Per germline, CDR1 SGDLS and CDR2 YYNGEE. Unmatched junction bases numbered 5, after V lost 1 base and J lost 4 bases. This CDR3 contains 16 residues. The DNA of the CDR3 is TGTGCCAGCAGCGTATCTAGCGGGAGGTCCCCAGATACGCAGTATTTT. This gives the protein CASSVSSGRSPDTQYF. The entire variable domain, with the rest obtained from reference TRBV9 and TRBJ2-3, is as follows: DSGVTQTPKHLITATGQRVTLRCSPRSGDLSVYWYQQSLDQGLQFLIQYYNGEERAKGNILERFSAQQFPDLHSELNLSSLELGDSALYFCASSVSSGRSPDTQYFGPGTRLTVL.